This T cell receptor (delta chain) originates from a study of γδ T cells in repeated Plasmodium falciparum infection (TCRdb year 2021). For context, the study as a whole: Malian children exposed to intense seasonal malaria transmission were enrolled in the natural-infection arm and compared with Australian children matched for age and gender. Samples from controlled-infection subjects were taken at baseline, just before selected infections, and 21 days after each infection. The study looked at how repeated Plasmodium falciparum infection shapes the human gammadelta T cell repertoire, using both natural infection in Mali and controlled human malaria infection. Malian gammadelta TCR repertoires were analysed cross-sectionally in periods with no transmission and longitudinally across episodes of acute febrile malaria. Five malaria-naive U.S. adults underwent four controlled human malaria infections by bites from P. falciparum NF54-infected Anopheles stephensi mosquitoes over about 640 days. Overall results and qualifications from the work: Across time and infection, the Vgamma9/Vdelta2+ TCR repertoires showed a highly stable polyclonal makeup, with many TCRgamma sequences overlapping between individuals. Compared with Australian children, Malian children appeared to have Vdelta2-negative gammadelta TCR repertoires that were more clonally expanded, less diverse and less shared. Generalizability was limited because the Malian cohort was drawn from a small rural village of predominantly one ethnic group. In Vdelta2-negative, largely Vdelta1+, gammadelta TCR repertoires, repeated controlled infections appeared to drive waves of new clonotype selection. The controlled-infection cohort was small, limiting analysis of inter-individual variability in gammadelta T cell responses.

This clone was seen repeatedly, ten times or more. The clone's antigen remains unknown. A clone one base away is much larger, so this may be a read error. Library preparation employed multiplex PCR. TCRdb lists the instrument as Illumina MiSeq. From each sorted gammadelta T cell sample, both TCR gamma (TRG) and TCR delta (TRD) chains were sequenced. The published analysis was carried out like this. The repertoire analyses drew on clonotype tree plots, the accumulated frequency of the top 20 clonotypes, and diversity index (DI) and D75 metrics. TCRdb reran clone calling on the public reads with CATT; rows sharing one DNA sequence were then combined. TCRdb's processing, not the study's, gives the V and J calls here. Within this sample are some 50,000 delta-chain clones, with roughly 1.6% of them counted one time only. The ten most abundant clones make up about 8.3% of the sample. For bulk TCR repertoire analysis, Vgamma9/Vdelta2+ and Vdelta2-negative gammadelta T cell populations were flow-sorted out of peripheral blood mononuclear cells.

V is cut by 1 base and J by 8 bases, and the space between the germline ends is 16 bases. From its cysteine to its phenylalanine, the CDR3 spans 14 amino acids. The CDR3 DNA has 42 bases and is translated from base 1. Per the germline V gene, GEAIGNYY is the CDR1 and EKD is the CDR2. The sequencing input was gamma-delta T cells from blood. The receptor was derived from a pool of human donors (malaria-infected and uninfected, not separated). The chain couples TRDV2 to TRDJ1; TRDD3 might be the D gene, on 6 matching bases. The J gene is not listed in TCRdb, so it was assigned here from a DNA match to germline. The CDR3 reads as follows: CACDTVGVPSKLIF. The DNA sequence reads TGTGCCTGTGACACGGTGGGGGTTCCGTCAAAACTCATCTTT.